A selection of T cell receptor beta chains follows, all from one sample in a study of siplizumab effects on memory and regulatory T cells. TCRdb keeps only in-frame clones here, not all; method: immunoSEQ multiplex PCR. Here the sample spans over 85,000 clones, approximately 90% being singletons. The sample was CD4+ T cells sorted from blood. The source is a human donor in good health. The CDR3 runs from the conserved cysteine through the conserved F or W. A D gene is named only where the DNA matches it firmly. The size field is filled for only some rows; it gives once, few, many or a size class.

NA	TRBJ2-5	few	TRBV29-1	TGCAGCGTGGTGAGAGCCCTAGGTAGTCGTGGCCAAGAGACCCAGTACTTC	CSVVRALGSRGQETQYF
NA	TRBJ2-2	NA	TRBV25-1	TGTGCCAGCAGTGACCGGGGCCGGAACACCGGGGAGCTGTTTTTT	CASSDRGRNTGELFF
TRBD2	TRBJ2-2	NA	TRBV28	TGTGCCAGCAGCCTACCTCGCGGGGGAGGGACCGGGGAGCTGTTTTTT	CASSLPRGGGTGELFF
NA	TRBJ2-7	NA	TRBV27	TGTGCCAGCAGTACCTTTGGCTACGAGCAGTACTTC	CASSTFGYEQYF
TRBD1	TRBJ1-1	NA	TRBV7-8	TGTGCCAGCAGATTAGGACAGGGGGGTCGGGCTTTCTTT	CASRLGQGGRAFF
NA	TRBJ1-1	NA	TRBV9	TGTGCCAGCAGCGTAGGACAGTCGAACACTGAAGCTTTCTTT	CASSVGQSNTEAFF
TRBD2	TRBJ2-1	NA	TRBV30	TGTGCCTGGAGTGTTCCTAGCGGGACCTCTAATGAGCAGTTCTTC	CAWSVPSGTSNEQFF
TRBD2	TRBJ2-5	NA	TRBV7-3	TGTGCCAGCAGCTTAGCGGGAGGGCCCGGGGAGACCCAGTACTTC	CASSLAGGPGETQYF
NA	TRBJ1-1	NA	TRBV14	TGTGCCAGCAGCCTAGGCCCGAACACTGAAGCTTTCTTT	CASSLGPNTEAFF
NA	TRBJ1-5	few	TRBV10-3	TGTGCCATCAGTGAACAGACCAATCAGCCCCAGCATTTT	CAISEQTNQPQHF
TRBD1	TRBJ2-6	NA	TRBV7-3	TGTGCCAGCAGCCGGGGACAGCAAAGCTCTGGGGCCAACGTCCTGACTTTC	CASSRGQQSSGANVLTF
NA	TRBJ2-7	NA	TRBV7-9	TGTGCCAGCAGCTTAGGGGCGCGTACCCACTACGAGCAGTACTTC	CASSLGARTHYEQYF
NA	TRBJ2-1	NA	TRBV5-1	TGCGCCAGCAGCTTGGACGACTACAATGAGCAGTTCTTC	CASSLDDYNEQFF
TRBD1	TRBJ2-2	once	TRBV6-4	TGTGCCAGCAGCCGACAGGGAACCGGGGAGCTGTTTTTT	CASSRQGTGELFF
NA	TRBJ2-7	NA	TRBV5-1	TGCGCCAGCAGCTTGGGGGTCCTAGCGAACCAAGCCTACGAGCAGTACTTC	CASSLGVLANQAYEQYF
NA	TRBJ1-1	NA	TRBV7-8	TGTGCCAGCAGCCTATATAGGCGGGAGCAAAAGGGGGCTTTCTTT	CASSLYRREQKGAFF
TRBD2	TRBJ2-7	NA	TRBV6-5	TGTGCCCCGCGGTCTAGCGGGAGGGCCGTCCACGAGCAGTACTTC	CAPRSSGRAVHEQYF
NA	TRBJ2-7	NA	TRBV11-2	TGTGCCAGCAGCCTCTTTTCCTACGAGCAGTACTTC	CASSLFSYEQYF
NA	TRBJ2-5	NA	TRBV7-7	TGTGCCAGCAGCTTGAATTCGCGGCAAGAGACCCAGTACTTC	CASSLNSRQETQYF
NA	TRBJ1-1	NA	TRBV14	TGTGCCAGCAGGGACACGACAGGCCTGAACACTGAAGCTTTCTTT	CASRDTTGLNTEAFF
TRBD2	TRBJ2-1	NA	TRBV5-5	TGTGCCAGCAGCTTCGTACTAGCGGGAGACGATGAGCAGTTCTTC	CASSFVLAGDDEQFF
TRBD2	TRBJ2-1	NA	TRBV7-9	TGTGCCAGCAGGCCGGGACTAGAAAATGAGCAGTTCTTC	CASRPGLENEQFF
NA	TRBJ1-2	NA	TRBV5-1	TGCGCCAGCAGCTTGGGCTCTGGACAGCATAACTATGGCTACACCTTC	CASSLGSGQHNYGYTF
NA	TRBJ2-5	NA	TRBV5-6	TGTGCCAGCAGCTTCAGTAGACAAGAGACCCAGTACTTC	CASSFSRQETQYF
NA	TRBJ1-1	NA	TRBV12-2	TGTGCAAGTCGCTTAAAGGGGGGTGAAGCTTTCTTT	CASRLKGGEAFF
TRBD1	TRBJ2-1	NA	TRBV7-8	TGTGCCAGCAGCCTCGGAGGCAGGGGGCCTTACAATGAGCAGTTCTTC	CASSLGGRGPYNEQFF